This TCR beta chain was obtained from a study of T cell repertoires in aging, cancer and after chemotherapy. V shed 3 bases and J 0 bases; nucleotides not matched to a gene: 3. This CDR3 is built from 16 residues. Germline V lookup: CDR1 ENHRY, CDR2 SYGVKD. Rearranged V-D-J TRB sequences were amplified with a mixed TRB-A/B primer pool. TCRdb processed the multiplex PCR reads anew with MiXCR; each CDR3 protein has one entry. The data show fewer than 15,000 distinct CDR3 sequences, roughly 25% seen once. TCR beta rearrangements were amplified from peripheral blood genomic DNA. Overall study results and limits: No conclusions about immunological memory after chemotherapy can be drawn from the repertoire data. Loss of evenness, beyond lost richness, contributed to age-related TCR diversity decline in cancer patients.

This clonotype was seen a handful of times. The antigen is undetermined. V is TRBV10-3 and J is TRBJ2-1; 9 nucleotides agree with TRBD2. This TCR derives from a human donor in good health. The sample taken for sequencing was blood. The CDR3 nucleotides read TGTGCCATCAGTGACGCTAGCGGGACCTCCTACAATGAGCAGTTCTTC. The encoded protein is CAISDASGTSYNEQFF.